What follows are 2 T cell receptor beta chains derived from one specimen sequenced in a study of control samples from healthy donors and cancer patients. The method was immunoSEQ multiplex PCR; TCRdb's version includes in-frame clones alone and lacks a portion of them. The sample carries 150,000 or so clones, roughly 93% recorded once. The specimen was blood. These receptors were collected from a young man in good health.

The gene calls are TRBV23-1 and TRBJ2-1; D is ambiguous. TRBV23-1 is an open reading frame whose function is uncertain. V shed 7 bases and J shed 4 bases, with 17 bases lying between them. The CDR3 spans 15 residues. The CDR3 DNA follows: TGCGCCAGCACCGGCCCCAGAGAGATGTACAATGAGCAGTTCTTC. Amino acids: CASTGPREMYNEQFF.

This clone is a singleton in its sample. This rearrangement joins TRBV10-3 to TRBJ1-1; TRBD1 might be the D (6 bases). This CDR3 has 15 amino acids. The germline V gene has CDR1 ENHRY and CDR2 SYGVKD. Trimming removed 5 bases from V and 6 bases from J, with 19 bases in between. The CDR3 region is CAISRQVDSAAEAFF. CDR3 DNA sequence: TGTGCCATCAGTAGACAGGTTGATAGTGCCGCTGAAGCTTTCTTT.